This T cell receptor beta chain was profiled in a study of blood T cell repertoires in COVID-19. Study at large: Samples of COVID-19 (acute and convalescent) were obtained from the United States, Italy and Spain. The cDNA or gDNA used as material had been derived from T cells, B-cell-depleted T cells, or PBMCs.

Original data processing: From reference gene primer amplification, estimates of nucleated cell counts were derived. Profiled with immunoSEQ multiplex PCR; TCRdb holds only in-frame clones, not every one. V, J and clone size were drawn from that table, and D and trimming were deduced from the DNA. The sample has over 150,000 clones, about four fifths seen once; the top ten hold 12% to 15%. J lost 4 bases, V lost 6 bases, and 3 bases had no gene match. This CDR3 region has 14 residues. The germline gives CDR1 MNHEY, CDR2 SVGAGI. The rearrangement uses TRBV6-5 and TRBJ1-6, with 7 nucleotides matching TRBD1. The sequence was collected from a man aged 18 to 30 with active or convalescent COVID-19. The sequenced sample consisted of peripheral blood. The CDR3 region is CASRPGQYNSPLHF. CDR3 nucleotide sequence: TGTGCCAGCAGACCGGGACAGTATAATTCACCCCTCCACTTT.